These 25 T cell receptor beta chains share one sample of origin, sequenced in a study of a mutant IDH1 vaccine in newly diagnosed glioma. Antigens of these TCRs are unknown. Libraries were prepared by immunoSEQ multiplex PCR; TCRdb keeps only in-frame clonotypes and omits some of them. The sample comprises about 54,000 clones, approximately 80% of which are singletons, and 6% to 6.5% rests with the top ten. Time point: week 23, last vaccination. The vaccine gave 300 ug of a 20-mer mutant IDH1 peptide subcutaneously per dose. Sample: PBMCs, taken from a glioma patient whose treatment included an IDH1 peptide vaccine. The receptors stem from a man aged 35-49 years with glioma.

The chain is built from TRBV2 and TRBJ1-5, with D hard to call. Trimming took off 5 bases at V and 0 bases at J, with 11 bases between the two ends. The length of the CDR3 is 15 residues. Germline CDR1 reads SNHLY; CDR2 reads FYNNEI. Here the CDR3 DNA reads TGTGCCAGCAGTCGGGAAAGGGATAGCAATCAGCCCCAGCATTTT. Its translation: CASSRERDSNQPQHF.

The V gene is TRBV5-1, the J gene TRBJ2-2; 11 bases fit TRBD2. The germline V gene has CDR1 SGHRS and CDR2 YFSETQ. This CDR3 region has 18 residues. The J segment lost 4 bases and the V segment lost 0 bases, leaving 8 bases of the junction unmatched. CDR3 sequence (DNA): TGCGCCAGCAGCTTGGCCGGGATAGCGGGGGGGAGCACCGGGGAGCTGTTTTTT. Amino acids: CASSLAGIAGGSTGELFF.

The chain uses TRBV19 and TRBJ1-2; 7 bases match TRBD1. CDR1 and CDR2 from the germline V gene are LNHDA and SQIVND (reference sequence). The junction had 9 bases not matched to a gene; V was cut back by 7 bases and J by 4 bases. The CDR3 totals 14 residues. The CDR3 is CASTDRERGYGYTF. Written as DNA, the CDR3 is TGTGCCAGTACCGACAGGGAGAGGGGCTATGGCTACACCTTC. The full variable domain, in which reference TRBV19 and TRBJ1-2 provide the parts outside the CDR3, is DGGITQSPKYLFRKEGQNVTLSCEQNLNHDAMYWYRQDPGQGLRLIYYSQIVNDFQKGDIAEGYSVSREKKESFPLTVTSAQKNPTAFYLCASTDRERGYGYTFGSGTRLTVV.

The chain employs TRBV4-1 and TRBJ2-3; no firm D call. Germline CDR1 MGHRA, CDR2 YSYEKL. The CDR3 consists of 13 residues. V gave up 0 bases and J gave up 3 bases, with 4 bases separating them. This CDR3 is CASSQEGTDTQYF. CDR3 coding DNA: TGCGCCAGCAGCCAAGAGGGGACAGATACGCAGTATTTT.

This rearrangement joins TRBV7-9 to TRBJ1-2, with TRBD1 matching 7 bases. The ends lost 1 base at V and 4 bases at J; junction bases unmatched: 6. The CDR3 contains 15 residues. CDR1 is SEHNR, CDR2 FQNEAQ, per germline (reference sequence). The CDR3 reads CASSLGGTDIYGYTF. CDR3 sequence (DNA): TGTGCCAGCAGCTTAGGGGGGACAGACATCTATGGCTACACCTTC.

A few counts support this clone. This chain uses TRBV6-5 with TRBJ1-1; D is unclear. Deletions cut 0 bases from V and 6 bases from J, with 5 bases between. In germline, CDR1 is MNHEY, CDR2 SVGAGI. The CDR3 has 12 residues. DNA of the CDR3: TGTGCCAGCAGTTACTCGGGAGCTGAAGCTTTCTTT. It is translated as CASSYSGAEAFF.

This chain links TRBV1 with TRBJ2-5. TRBV1 is reported as a pseudogene. The CDR3 has 15 residues. CDR3 coding DNA: TGCACCAGCAGCCAAGATACCCCTCACCAAGAGACCCAGTACTTC. Encoded protein: CTSSQDTPHQETQYF.

The rearrangement uses TRBV5-6 and TRBJ2-2, with D possibly matching TRBD2 (7 bases). Germline V gene lookup returns CDR1 SGHDT and CDR2 YYEEEE. This CDR3 contains 15 residues. Trimming removed 2 bases at V and 7 bases at J, with 15 bases between. CDR3 in DNA: TGTGCCAGCAGCTTATTCGGGGGGCGGATCGGGGAGCTGTTTTTT. It specifies CASSLFGGRIGELFF.

This clone has a single count. The chain combines TRBV5-6 with TRBJ1-1; TRBD1 is a possible D gene (5 bases). Per the germline V gene, CDR1 is SGHDT and CDR2 is YYEEEE. The CDR3 totals 15 residues. Deletions cut 5 bases from V and 0 bases from J, with 14 bases between. The CDR3 loop reads CASRVWGGMNTEAFF. The CDR3 nucleotides read TGTGCCAGCAGGGTCTGGGGGGGGATGAACACTGAAGCTTTCTTT.

V is TRBV6-5 and J is TRBJ2-1; D may correspond to TRBD1 or TRBD2 (5 bases each). The CDR3 is 15 residues long. Germline-derived CDR1 and CDR2 are MNHEY and SVGAGI. Deletions cut 3 bases from V and 5 bases from J, with 14 bases between. The CDR3 DNA is TGTGCCAGCAGTTATTTGGGGGTTAGCAACAATGAGCAGTTCTTC. It translates to CASSYLGVSNNEQFF.

The genes are TRBV7-9 and TRBJ2-2; weak D call: TRBD1 (6 bases). Germline CDR1 SEHNR, CDR2 FQNEAQ (reference sequence). V was shortened by 9 bases and J by 1 base, with 9 bases between the two germline ends. This CDR3 is 13 amino acids long. The CDR3, as DNA: TGTGCCAGTACAGGGCGGAACACCGGGGAGCTGTTTTTT. As protein: CASTGRNTGELFF.

This chain connects TRBV4-1 to TRBJ2-3; TRBD2 might be the D (6 bases). This CDR3 region has 16 residues. Germline V gene lookup returns CDR1 MGHRA and CDR2 YSYEKL. V lost 3 bases and J 0 bases, leaving 13 bases between the germline ends. The CDR3 reads CASSQRAGTSTDTQYF. CDR3 sequence (DNA): TGCGCCAGCAGCCAGCGAGCGGGCACTAGCACAGATACGCAGTATTTT.

The chain's CDR3 is CASSFAQNQETQYF. The CDR3 coding sequence is TGTGCCAGCAGCTTTGCCCAGAATCAAGAGACCCAGTACTTC. The genes are TRBV7-9 and TRBJ2-5; no firm D call. Between the trimmed V and J ends, which lost 3 bases and 2 bases, there was a span of 10 bases. From germline, CDR1 is SEHNR and CDR2 FQNEAQ (reference sequence). This CDR3 region has 14 residues.

This chain links TRBV19 with TRBJ1-2, with D uncertain. The CDR3 runs 16 residues. The germline gives CDR1 LNHDA, CDR2 SQIVND (reference sequence). Trimming shortened V by 6 bases and J by 8 bases, and 25 bases separated the two germline ends. CDR3 residues: CASSREGFLTQMGYTF. The CDR3 nucleotides are TGTGCCAGTAGCCGAGAAGGGTTTCTAACGCAAATGGGCTACACCTTC. The full variable domain, with the rest looked up from reference TRBV19 and TRBJ1-2, is DGGITQSPKYLFRKEGQNVTLSCEQNLNHDAMYWYRQDPGQGLRLIYYSQIVNDFQKGDIAEGYSVSREKKESFPLTVTSAQKNPTAFYLCASSREGFLTQMGYTFGSGTRLTVV.

Here the CDR3 DNA reads TGTGCCAGCAGTGGGGACAGGGCCACGAATCAGCCCCAGCATTTT. This translates into CASSGDRATNQPQHF. The gene calls are TRBV6-5 and TRBJ1-5; 9 bases align to TRBD1. Germline values: CDR1 MNHEY, CDR2 SVGAGI. This CDR3 contains 15 residues. The V gene end was trimmed by 5 bases and the J gene end by 4 bases; junction bases not matched to a gene: 6.

The chain couples TRBV13 to TRBJ2-5; 9 bases agree with TRBD2. With V trimmed by 4 bases and J by 1 base, 4 bases remained unmatched. The length of the CDR3 is 15 residues. From germline, CDR1 is PRHDT and CDR2 FYEKMQ (reference sequence). This CDR3 reads CASSSGTSSQETQYF. The CDR3 nucleotides read TGTGCCAGCAGCTCCGGGACTAGCTCCCAAGAGACCCAGTACTTC.

The chain employs TRBV21-1 and TRBJ1-3. TRBV21-1 is listed as a pseudogene. CDR3 length: 17 amino acids. The chain's CDR3 is CASSKRWDVFSGNTIYF. Here the CDR3 DNA reads TGTGCCAGCAGCAAACGGTGGGACGTCTTCTCTGGAAACACCATATATTTT.

The chain combines TRBV18 with TRBJ1-1; no definite D call. The CDR3 consists of 15 residues. Germline lookup yields CDR1 KGHSH and CDR2 LQKENI. Trimming removed 6 bases from V and 1 base from J, with 15 bases in between. CDR3 nucleotide sequence: TGTGCCAGCTCCCAACGGTCTATTCCGAACACTGAAGCTTTCTTT. This gives the protein CASSQRSIPNTEAFF. The full variable domain, completed using reference TRBV18 and TRBJ1-1, is NAGVMQNPRHLVRRRGQEARLRCSPMKGHSHVYWYRQLPEEGLKFMVYLQKENIIDESGMPKERFSAEFPKEGPSILRIQQVVRGDSAAYFCASSQRSIPNTEAFFGQGTRLTVV.

The J gene is TRBJ1-5, the V gene TRBV6-5; 7 bases are shared with TRBD1. The CDR3 has 14 amino acids. V trimming: 6 bases; J trimming: 5 bases; junction bases outside the gene matches: 7. CDR1 MNHEY and CDR2 SVGAGI come from the germline V gene. The CDR3 sequence: CASRARDSDQPQHF. The CDR3 DNA sequence: TGTGCCAGCAGGGCCCGGGACAGTGATCAGCCCCAGCATTTT.

The V gene is TRBV5-1, the J gene TRBJ2-3; no firm D call. Germline V gives CDR1 SGHRS, CDR2 YFSETQ. Trimming shortened V by 4 bases and J by 2 bases, and 11 bases separated the two germline ends. This CDR3 region has 14 residues. CDR3 amino acids: CASSPDWNTDTQYF. The CDR3 nucleotides read TGCGCCAGCAGCCCCGATTGGAACACAGATACGCAGTATTTT.

V gene TRBV15 combines with J gene TRBJ1-5; TRBD1 is a possible D gene (5 bases). With 6 bases removed from V and 5 bases from J, the gap between germline ends came to 14 bases. CDR3 length equals 14 residues. Germline CDR1 is LNHNV and CDR2 is YYDKDF (reference sequence). The CDR3 sequence: CATRGGEVYQPQHF. As DNA, the CDR3 is TGTGCCACCAGGGGAGGGGAGGTATATCAGCCCCAGCATTTT.

This chain connects TRBV5-4 to TRBJ2-3, with D maybe TRBD2 (6 bases). The CDR3 covers 14 residues. Trimming shortened V by 0 bases and J by 2 bases, and 7 bases separated the two germline ends. CDR1 is SGHNT, CDR2 YYREEE, per germline (reference sequence). This chain's CDR3 is CASSLALATDTQYF. CDR3 sequence (DNA): TGTGCCAGCAGCTTGGCACTAGCCACAGATACGCAGTATTTT.

The genes are TRBV15 and TRBJ2-2, with TRBD1 matching 9 bases. V gave up 4 bases and J gave up 6 bases; unmatched junction bases: 12. Germline V gene sequence: CDR1 LNHNV, CDR2 YYDKDF (reference sequence). The CDR3 covers 17 residues. The CDR3 nucleotides read TGTGCCACCAGCACTACAAGACAGGGGGGAAATCCCGGGGAGCTGTTTTTT. It is translated as CATSTTRQGGNPGELFF.

The chain joins TRBV6-6 to TRBJ1-1; D is unresolved. The V end was cut by 0 bases, the J end by 1 base, with 3 bases between. The CDR3 sequence is 13 residues long. The germline gives CDR1 MNHNY, CDR2 SVGAGI (reference sequence). CDR3 region: CASSYSRNTEAFF. The DNA for the CDR3 is TGTGCCAGCAGTTACTCAAGGAACACTGAAGCTTTCTTT.

About this clone itself: At the DNA level, this CDR3 is encoded by other sequences in the same sample as well. The CDR3 spells CASSQERTGELFF. CDR3 bases: TGCGCCAGCAGCCAAGAACGTACCGGGGAGCTGTTTTTT. This chain connects TRBV4-1 to TRBJ2-2; D is uncertain. Trimming pared 0 bases from V and 5 bases from J, leaving 4 bases between. CDR3 length equals 13 residues. The germline CDR1 and CDR2 sequences are MGHRA and YSYEKL.